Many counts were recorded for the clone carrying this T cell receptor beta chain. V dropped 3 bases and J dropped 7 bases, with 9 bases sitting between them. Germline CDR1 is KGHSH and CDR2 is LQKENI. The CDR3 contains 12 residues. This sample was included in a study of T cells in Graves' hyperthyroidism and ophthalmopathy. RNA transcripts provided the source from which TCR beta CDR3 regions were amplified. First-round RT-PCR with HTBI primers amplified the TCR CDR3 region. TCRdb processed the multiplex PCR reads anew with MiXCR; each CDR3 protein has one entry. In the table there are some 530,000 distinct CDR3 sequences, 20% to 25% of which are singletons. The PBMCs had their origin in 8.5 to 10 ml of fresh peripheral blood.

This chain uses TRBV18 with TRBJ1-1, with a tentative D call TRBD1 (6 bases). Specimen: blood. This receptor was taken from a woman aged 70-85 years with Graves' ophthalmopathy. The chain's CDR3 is CASSPQGLEAFF. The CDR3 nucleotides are TGTGCCAGCTCACCCCAGGGGCTTGAAGCTTTCTTT.